A single sample is the source of the 28 T cell receptor beta chains below, sequenced in a study of blood T cell repertoires in COVID-19. The method was immunoSEQ multiplex PCR; TCRdb's version includes in-frame clones alone and lacks a portion of them. The profile covers approximately 190,000 clones, with 87% appearing a single time and under 25% taken by the ten largest. The source material was peripheral blood. All receptors come from a man aged 55 to 70 with active or convalescent COVID-19.

The chain combines TRBV6-1 with TRBJ2-7; TRBD2 aligns across 7 bases. The CDR3 covers 15 residues. The germline V gene has CDR1 MNHNS and CDR2 SASEGT. V gave up 2 bases and J gave up 4 bases; unmatched junction bases: 8. DNA for the CDR3: TGTGCCAGCAGTGAAAAGGGGAGGGTAGAGTACGAGCAGTACTTC. Protein sequence: CASSEKGRVEYEQYF.

The chain carries TRBV9 and TRBJ2-2; a weak D match, TRBD1 (6 bases). The CDR3 is 13 amino acids. The germline CDR1 and CDR2 sequences are SGDLS and YYNGEE. Trimming removed 3 bases from V and 5 bases from J, with 8 bases in between. The CDR3 coding sequence is TGTGCCAGCAGCGAACAGGGAACCGGGGAGCTGTTTTTT. It translates to CASSEQGTGELFF.

The chain is built from TRBV11-2 and TRBJ2-1; D possibly corresponds to TRBD1 (5 bases). Trimming took 5 bases from V and 6 from J, leaving 11 bases between them. In germline, CDR1 is SGHAT, CDR2 FQNNGV. The length of the CDR3 is 13 residues. The DNA of the CDR3 is TGTGCCAGCAGCGTCCTCGACAGCAATGAGCAGTTCTTC. This translates into CASSVLDSNEQFF.

V gene TRBV2 combines with J gene TRBJ2-5; no firm D call. CDR3 length: 11 residues. Germline CDR1 is SNHLY and CDR2 is FYNNEI. With 2 bases removed from V and 6 bases from J, the gap between germline ends came to 4 bases. The CDR3 sequence: CASSESQTQYF. The CDR3 DNA is TGTGCCAGCAGTGAAAGCCAGACCCAGTACTTC. The whole variable domain, filled in from reference TRBV2 and TRBJ2-5, reads EPEVTQTPSHQVTQMGQEVILRCVPISNHLYFYWYRQILGQKVEFLVSFYNNEISEKSEIFDDQFSVERPDGSNFTLKIRSTKLEDSAMYFCASSESQTQYFGPGTRLLVL.

Here the CDR3 DNA reads TGCGCCAGCAGCCTCCGGAACAGGGGGGGCACTGAAGCTTTCTTT. Amino acid sequence: CASSLRNRGGTEAFF. V gene TRBV4-1 combines with J gene TRBJ1-1; 8 positions match TRBD1. CDR3 length: 15 residues. Per germline, CDR1 MGHRA and CDR2 YSYEKL. Trimming removed 4 bases from V and 4 bases from J; junction bases left unmatched: 8.

This sequence joins TRBV3-1 (or the pseudogene TRBV3-2) and TRBJ1-1; possibly TRBD1 for D (6 bases). V was clipped by 0 bases and J by 8 bases, with 13 bases between them. Germline V gene data show CDR1 as LGHDT and CDR2 as YNNKEL (reference sequence). The CDR3 covers 14 residues. Here the CDR3 reads CASSQDLWGQEAFF. The DNA of the CDR3 is TGTGCCAGCAGCCAAGATCTATGGGGGCAAGAAGCTTTCTTT.

CDR3 loop: CASHDYTRQGLNYGYTF. In nucleotides, the CDR3 is TGTGCCAGCCACGACTATACAAGACAGGGACTTAACTATGGCTACACCTTC. The rearrangement joins TRBV5-6 to TRBJ1-2; 7 nucleotides line up with TRBD1. This CDR3 is 17 amino acids long. Per germline, CDR1 SGHDT and CDR2 YYEEEE. Losses at the gene ends were 7 bases for V and 1 base for J; bases not matched to a gene: 16.

The chain has TRBV29-1 and TRBJ2-3; 11 bases are a match to TRBD2. Germline-derived CDR1 and CDR2 are SQVTM and ANQGSEA. V lost 7 bases and J lost 1; bases outside the gene matches: 13. The CDR3 runs to 17 residues. CDR3 coding DNA: TGCAGCGCAAAGGGGCTAGCGGGGGGAGGTGGCACAGATACGCAGTATTTT. Translation: CSAKGLAGGGGTDTQYF.

V is TRBV10-3 and J is TRBJ1-2; no firm D call. This CDR3 contains 12 residues. Germline CDR1 and CDR2: ENHRY and SYGVKD. Trimming left V 7 bases short and J 0 bases short, with 6 bases between. In nucleotides, the CDR3 is TGTGCCATCACCGGGTCTAACTATGGCTACACCTTC. Protein: CAITGSNYGYTF.

The J gene is TRBJ1-1, the V gene TRBV28, with 7 bases that match TRBD1. The CDR3 is made up of 14 amino acids. CDR1 and CDR2 (germline): MDHEN, SYDVKM. The V and J ends lost 7 bases and 0 bases, in that order; junction bases with no gene match: 5. In nucleotides, the CDR3 is TGTGCCAGCAATTGGGGACAGCTGAACACTGAAGCTTTCTTT. Translated: CASNWGQLNTEAFF.

J is TRBJ1-2 and V is TRBV19; TRBD1 matches 12 bases. V lost 3 bases to trimming and J lost 3 bases; unmatched junction nucleotides: 8. The V gene's germline CDR1 is LNHDA and CDR2 SQIVND (reference sequence). The CDR3 runs to 17 residues. The CDR3 loop reads CASSIYGTGGADYGYTF. In nucleotides, the CDR3 is TGTGCCAGTAGTATTTATGGGACAGGGGGCGCCGACTATGGCTACACCTTC.

This clone is a singleton in its sample. The chain recombines TRBV6-5 with TRBJ1-2, with TRBD1 identical over 8 bases. Germline lookup yields CDR1 MNHEY and CDR2 SVGAGI. CDR3 length: 14 residues. With 6 bases clipped from V and 5 bases from J, the junction kept 8 bases outside the gene matches. This chain's CDR3 is CASSTGTGPYGYTF. CDR3 sequence (DNA): TGTGCCAGCAGCACCGGGACAGGCCCGTATGGCTACACCTTC.

J is TRBJ2-6 and V is TRBV4-1; D remains ambiguous. Trimming pared 0 bases from V and 0 bases from J, leaving 6 bases between. This CDR3 region has 16 residues. Germline V gene sequence: CDR1 MGHRA, CDR2 YSYEKL. CDR3 residues: CASSQERSSGANVLTF. The CDR3 coding sequence is TGCGCCAGCAGCCAAGAACGGAGCTCTGGGGCCAACGTCCTGACTTTC.

About this clone: Other DNA sequences in the sample encode the same CDR3. The chain employs TRBV27 and TRBJ1-2, with TRBD1 identical over 9 bases. Losses at the gene ends were 4 bases for V and 4 bases for J; bases not matched to a gene: 4. Germline V CDR1 and CDR2: MNHEY, SMNVEV (reference sequence). This CDR3 has 14 amino acids. DNA for the CDR3: TGTGCCAGCAGTTCTACAGGGGGCAGCTATGGCTACACCTTC. Residues: CASSSTGGSYGYTF.

This clone was observed a handful of times. The J gene is TRBJ2-7, the V gene TRBV2, with a possible D match to TRBD1 (5 bases). V was shortened by 5 bases and J by 3 bases, with 11 bases between the two germline ends. The CDR3 is 13 residues long. Germline CDR1 and CDR2: SNHLY and FYNNEI. CDR3 sequence: CASSRIQGYEQYF. The CDR3 region has the DNA TGTGCCAGCAGTCGAATCCAGGGCTACGAGCAGTACTTC.

This sequence joins TRBV7-9 and TRBJ1-5; 8 bases map to TRBD1. CDR1 is SEHNR, CDR2 FQNEAQ, per germline (reference sequence). The CDR3 is made up of 15 amino acids. With 1 base clipped from V and 5 bases from J, the junction kept 4 bases outside the gene matches. The CDR3 here is CASSLGQGADQPQHF. Written as DNA, the CDR3 is TGTGCCAGCAGCTTAGGGCAGGGGGCGGATCAGCCCCAGCATTTT.

The chain combines TRBV9 with TRBJ1-4; D is unresolved. Germline assignment: CDR1 SGDLS and CDR2 YYNGEE. This CDR3 comprises 14 residues. V was trimmed by 2 bases and J by 3 bases, leaving 8 bases between them. CDR3 residues: CASSVTPSNEKLFF. CDR3 DNA sequence: TGTGCCAGCAGCGTTACACCTTCTAATGAAAAACTGTTTTTT. The variable domain in full, with the rest retrieved from reference TRBV9 and TRBJ1-4, is DSGVTQTPKHLITATGQRVTLRCSPRSGDLSVYWYQQSLDQGLQFLIQYYNGEERAKGNILERFSAQQFPDLHSELNLSSLELGDSALYFCASSVTPSNEKLFFGSGTQLSVL.

The chain uses TRBV21-1 and TRBJ2-2; the table's D call TRBD1 went unverified against the DNA. TRBV21-1 is a recognized pseudogene. The CDR3 totals 19 residues. The CDR3 protein is CASSKEGETGSPSTGELFF. CDR3 DNA sequence: TGTGCCAGCAGCAAAGAAGGTGAGACAGGGTCCCCGAGCACCGGGGAGCTGTTTTTT.

This chain links TRBV3-1 (or the pseudogene TRBV3-2) with TRBJ1-2, with 7 bases matching TRBD1. The CDR3 spans 14 residues. The V segment lost 0 bases and the J segment 4 bases; nucleotides outside the gene matches: 2. Germline V gene sequence: CDR1 LGHDT, CDR2 YNNKEL (reference sequence). The CDR3 loop reads CASSQDRDSYGYTF. CDR3 DNA sequence: TGTGCCAGCAGCCAAGATCGGGACAGCTATGGCTACACCTTC.

Turning to this clone: In the same sample, other DNA sequences code for this CDR3. This rearrangement joins TRBV27 to TRBJ1-2; TRBD1 might be the D (6 bases). V lost 2 bases and J lost 5, with 12 bases in between. Germline values: CDR1 MNHEY, CDR2 SMNVEV (reference sequence). The CDR3 is made up of 14 amino acids. The CDR3 coding sequence is TGTGCCAGCAGTTTAGGTGGACAGCCATATGGCTACACCTTC. As protein: CASSLGGQPYGYTF.

This chain links TRBV5-4 with TRBJ2-1; 8 positions agree with TRBD2. There are 15 residues in the CDR3. Trimming removed 2 bases from V and 4 bases from J; junction bases left unmatched: 5. The germline V gene encodes CDR1 SGHNT and CDR2 YYREEE (reference sequence). The CDR3: CASSFGGGSYNEQFF. For the CDR3, the DNA is TGTGCCAGCAGCTTTGGCGGGGGGAGTTACAATGAGCAGTTCTTC.

The J gene is TRBJ2-6, the V gene TRBV10-2, with D maybe TRBD1 (5 bases). Germline-derived CDR1 and CDR2 are WSHSY and SAAADI. Trimming removed 5 bases from V and 4 bases from J, with 12 bases in between. The CDR3 length is 15 residues. For the CDR3, the DNA is TGCGCCAGCAGTTTTACAGGTTCGGGGGCCAACGTCCTGACTTTC. Protein sequence: CASSFTGSGANVLTF.

J is TRBJ1-5 and V is TRBV6-5; D is unclear. V shed 6 bases and J shed 9 bases, with 12 bases lying between them. In germline, CDR1 is MNHEY, CDR2 SVGAGI. CDR3 size: 12 residues. The CDR3 sequence: CASRSGRGPQHF. Written as DNA, the CDR3 is TGTGCCAGCAGATCCGGACGGGGGCCCCAGCATTTT.

V gene TRBV12-3 or TRBV12-4 combines with J gene TRBJ1-1; 9 nucleotides agree with TRBD1. This CDR3 comprises 12 residues. With 5 bases clipped from V and 11 bases from J, the junction kept 6 bases outside the gene matches. CDR3 in amino acids: CASSKDRGAAFF. CDR3 DNA: TGTGCCAGCAGTAAGGACAGGGGTGCGGCTTTCTTT.

The V and J genes are TRBV4-1 and TRBJ2-7, with no clear D. This CDR3 comprises 13 residues. The ends were cut back, 2 bases at V and 0 bases at J, with 5 bases in the middle. The germline gives CDR1 MGHRA, CDR2 YSYEKL. DNA for the CDR3: TGCGCCAGCAGCCAAATCAGCTCCTACGAGCAGTACTTC. Its protein is CASSQISSYEQYF.

This chain connects TRBV19 to TRBJ1-3; TRBD1 aligns across 7 bases. Germline V gene data show CDR1 as LNHDA and CDR2 as SQIVND (reference sequence). This CDR3 has 16 residues. V lost 9 bases and J lost 0; bases outside the gene matches: 11. The CDR3 sequence: CASSDRVLSSGNTIYF. CDR3 coding DNA: TGTGCCAGCTCCGACAGGGTTCTAAGCTCTGGAAACACCATATATTTT.

Remarks on this clone: Other nucleotide sequences in the sample specify the same CDR3. This chain connects TRBV9 to TRBJ1-6; the D is unclear. Looked up from germline, CDR1 is SGDLS and CDR2 is YYNGEE. CDR3 size: 15 residues. The V and J ends lost 0 bases and 5 bases respectively, with 9 bases between them. The chain's CDR3 is CASSVAGADNSPLHF. The CDR3 nucleotides read TGTGCCAGCAGCGTAGCGGGAGCCGATAATTCACCCCTCCACTTT.

This clone was seen only once. This rearrangement joins TRBV5-1 to TRBJ2-7; TRBD2 aligns across 11 bases. This CDR3 spans 15 amino acids. Per the germline V gene, CDR1 is SGHRS and CDR2 is YFSETQ. The V segment lost 4 bases and the J segment 0 bases; nucleotides outside the gene matches: 3. The DNA for the CDR3 is TGCGCCAGCAGCGTTAGCGGGGGGGGCTCCTACGAGCAGTACTTC. Its translation is CASSVSGGGSYEQYF. Full variable domain (rest looked up from reference TRBV5-1 and TRBJ2-7): KAGVTQTPRYLIKTRGQQVTLSCSPISGHRSVSWYQQTPGQGLQFLFEYFSETQRNKGNFPGRFSGRQFSNSRSEMNVSTLELGDSALYLCASSVSGGGSYEQYFGPGTRLTVT.